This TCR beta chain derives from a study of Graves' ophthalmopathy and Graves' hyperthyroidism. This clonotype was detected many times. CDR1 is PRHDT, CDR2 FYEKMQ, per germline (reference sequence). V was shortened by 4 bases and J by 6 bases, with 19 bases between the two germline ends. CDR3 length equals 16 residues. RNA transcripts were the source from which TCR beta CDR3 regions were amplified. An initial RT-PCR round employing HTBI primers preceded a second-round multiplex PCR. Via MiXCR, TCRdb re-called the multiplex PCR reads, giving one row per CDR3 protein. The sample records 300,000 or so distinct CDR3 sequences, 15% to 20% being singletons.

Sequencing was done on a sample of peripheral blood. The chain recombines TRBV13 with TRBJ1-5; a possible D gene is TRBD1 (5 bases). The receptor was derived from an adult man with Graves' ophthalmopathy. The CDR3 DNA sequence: TGTGCCAGCAGCTATGGGGGGGGGGGACTAAGTCAGCCCCAGCATTTT. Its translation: CASSYGGGGLSQPQHF.